These 31 T cell receptor beta chains originate from one sample sequenced in a study of T cells in narcolepsy (dated 2018 in TCRdb). The protocol used for the library was the immunoSEQ multiplex PCR assay. TCRdb stores this immuneACCESS table with in-frame sequences only. Part of the clones is absent; in the studies checked, under half of the shortfall reflects unresolved V genes, and no reason is known for the rest. The sample table records approximately 32,000 clones; roughly 80% of these occur just once. The top ten clonotypes cover under 1.3% of the sample. Sequences were obtained from CD45RA- memory CD4+ T cells from PBMCs. The cell subset or site label, as the study defines it: memory T cells sorted ex vivo from peripheral blood. These receptors were obtained from a human donor with narcolepsy.

Comments on this clone: Within the sample, other DNA sequences also encode this same CDR3. The rearrangement links TRBV27 to TRBJ2-1; D is possibly TRBD2 (5 bases). Germline loops: CDR1 MNHEY, CDR2 SMNVEV (reference sequence). The CDR3 runs to 15 residues. The ends were cut back, 6 bases at V and 9 bases at J, with 21 bases in the middle. Written as DNA, the CDR3 is TGTGCCAGCAGCAGCCCCGGCCTAGCTGCGGCTGAGCAGTTCTTC. Encoded protein: CASSSPGLAAAEQFF.

V and J are TRBV7-9 and TRBJ1-2, with unresolved D. Germline V lookup: CDR1 SEHNR, CDR2 FQNEAQ (reference sequence). Trimming removed 1 base at V and 4 bases at J, with 7 bases between. This CDR3 is built from 13 residues. CDR3 in DNA: TGTGCCAGCAGCTTAGACGGCAGCTATGGCTACACCTTC. Its translation is CASSLDGSYGYTF.

The V and J genes are TRBV14 and TRBJ1-2; a possible D gene is TRBD1 (5 bases). Looked up from germline, CDR1 is SGHDN and CDR2 is FVKESK. Trimming removed 4 bases from V and 4 bases from J, with 10 bases in between. The CDR3 is 13 residues long. CDR3 region: CASSPGAGYGYTF. CDR3 nucleotides: TGTGCCAGCAGCCCCGGGGCCGGCTATGGCTACACCTTC. The entire variable domain, with the rest obtained from reference TRBV14 and TRBJ1-2, is as follows: EAGVTQFPSHSVIEKGQTVTLRCDPISGHDNLYWYRRVMGKEIKFLLHFVKESKQDESGMPNNRFLAERTGGTYSTLKVQPAELEDSGVYFCASSPGAGYGYTFGSGTRLTVV.

This clone turned up a few times. The rearrangement uses TRBV6-1 and TRBJ1-2, with D possibly being TRBD1 (6 bases). The V end lost 8 bases, the J end lost 6 bases, and 13 bases lay between the germline ends. Germline V gene data show CDR1 as MNHNS and CDR2 as SASEGT. The CDR3 length is 12 residues. As DNA, the CDR3 is TGTGCCAGCGTGGGGGCGGCGAATGGCTACACCTTC. This translates into CASVGAANGYTF.

CDR3 in DNA: TGTGCCTGGAGTGTACTAGCAAACACTGAAGCTTTCTTT. Protein product: CAWSVLANTEAFF. The chain has TRBV30 and TRBJ1-1; D gene ambiguous. With 0 bases removed from V and 2 bases from J, the gap between germline ends came to 7 bases. This CDR3 is built from 13 residues. Germline V gene data show CDR1 as GTSNPN and CDR2 as SVGIG (reference sequence). Based on the CDR3 plus reference TRBV30 and TRBJ1-1, the full variable domain is SQTIHQWPATLVQPVGSPLSLECTVEGTSNPNLYWYRQAAGRGLQLLFYSVGIGQISSEVPQNLSASRPQDRQFILSSKKLLLSDSGFYLCAWSVLANTEAFFGQGTRLTVV.

The rearrangement uses TRBV6-1 and TRBJ2-7, with 8 bases identical to TRBD1. This CDR3 comprises 14 residues. CDR1 MNHNS and CDR2 SASEGT come from the germline V gene. After removal of 6 bases from V and 2 bases from J, the junction contained 6 bases not matched to a gene. In nucleotides, the CDR3 is TGTGCCAGCAGCCTGGGGACAGGACCCTACGAGCAGTACTTC. This encodes CASSLGTGPYEQYF.

The J gene is TRBJ1-5, the V gene TRBV10-2; D is possibly TRBD1 (6 bases). Trimming cost V 7 bases and J 2 bases, with 21 bases left between them. Germline V CDR1 and CDR2: WSHSY, SAAADI. CDR3 length equals 17 residues. The CDR3 DNA follows: TGCGCCAGCACAACCGAGGCGGGGGGCAGGGGCAATCAGCCCCAGCATTTT. Translating it yields CASTTEAGGRGNQPQHF.

V usage is TRBV5-6 and J usage is TRBJ1-1, with a tentative D call TRBD1 (5 bases). Germline values: CDR1 SGHDT, CDR2 YYEEEE. The CDR3 has 14 amino acids. V lost 7 bases and J lost 4, with 17 bases in between. The CDR3 DNA sequence: TGTGCCAGCGGCAAGACATATGGGACCACTGAAGCTTTCTTT. Translated: CASGKTYGTTEAFF.

V is TRBV15 and J is TRBJ2-5, with 9 nucleotides matching TRBD2. The J call is uncertain, as TRBJ2-7 better fits the DNA end. The CDR3 has 16 residues. CDR1 and CDR2 from the germline V gene are LNHNV and YYDKDF (reference sequence). CDR3 DNA sequence: TGTGCCACCAGCAGAGTAGGAGCGGGGGGATCCTACGAGCAGTACTTC. Translated: CATSRVGAGGSYEQYF.

This sequence joins TRBV10-3 and TRBJ2-3; D may correspond to TRBD1 or TRBD2 (6 bases each). CDR3 length: 18 amino acids. Trimming pared 0 bases from V and 0 bases from J, leaving 16 bases between. Germline CDR1 ENHRY, CDR2 SYGVKD. The CDR3 region is CAISESGGQGWSTDTQYF. DNA of the CDR3: TGTGCCATCAGTGAGTCGGGGGGCCAGGGGTGGAGCACAGATACGCAGTATTTT.

The chain employs TRBV30 and TRBJ1-5; TRBD1 aligns across 8 bases. Germline V gene data show CDR1 as GTSNPN and CDR2 as SVGIG (reference sequence). The CDR3 contains 15 residues. With V trimmed by 1 base and J by 6 bases, 8 bases remained unmatched. DNA of the CDR3: TGTGCCTGGAGTGAATCCGGGACAGGTATTCAGCCCCAGCATTTT. Protein sequence: CAWSESGTGIQPQHF.

The J gene is TRBJ2-7, the V gene TRBV5-8; D gene uncertain. V shed 2 bases and J shed 7 bases, with 7 bases lying between them. Germline loops: CDR1 SGHTS, CDR2 YDEGEE. The length of the CDR3 is 11 residues. The CDR3 loop reads CASSFLQEQYF. CDR3 sequence (DNA): TGTGCCAGCAGCTTTTTACAAGAGCAGTACTTC.

The chain employs TRBV5-1 and TRBJ1-5; D unclear. There are 13 residues in the CDR3. From germline, CDR1 is SGHRS and CDR2 YFSETQ. V lost 2 bases, J lost 4 bases, and 7 bases lay in between. The CDR3 sequence: CASSFDANQPQHF. Here the CDR3 DNA reads TGCGCCAGCAGCTTCGACGCTAATCAGCCCCAGCATTTT.

In the case of this clone: This same CDR3 is encoded by further DNA sequences in the sample. V is TRBV10-3 and J is TRBJ1-2; 8 nucleotides agree with TRBD1. The trim removed 4 bases at V and 4 bases at J, leaving 5 bases unmatched. The CDR3 contains 14 residues. Germline V gene sequence: CDR1 ENHRY, CDR2 SYGVKD. The CDR3 here is CAISGDRGVYGYTF. DNA for the CDR3: TGTGCCATCAGTGGAGACAGGGGTGTCTATGGCTACACCTTC.

The V call is TRBV9, the J call TRBJ2-5; TRBD2 aligns across 9 bases. Unmatched junction bases numbered 13, after V lost 4 bases and J lost 9 bases. This CDR3 contains 15 residues. Germline V gene lookup returns CDR1 SGDLS and CDR2 YYNGEE. The CDR3 loop is CASSPVGSSGAAQYF. The CDR3 coding sequence is TGTGCCAGCAGCCCCGTCGGGTCTAGCGGGGCGGCCCAGTACTTC.

V and J are TRBV11-2 and TRBJ1-2; D is perhaps TRBD1 (5 bases). The germline V gene has CDR1 SGHAT and CDR2 FQNNGV. V was trimmed by 5 bases and J by 4 bases, leaving 20 bases between them. CDR3 length: 16 residues. In nucleotides, the CDR3 is TGTGCCAGCAGCGTAAATGCAGGGATCTCGGGCTATGGCTACACCTTC. Its translation is CASSVNAGISGYGYTF.

This chain joins TRBV10-3 and TRBJ1-1, with D maybe TRBD1 (5 bases). Germline loops: CDR1 ENHRY, CDR2 SYGVKD. The CDR3 has 15 residues. Trimming left V 6 bases short and J 1 base short, with 15 bases between. The CDR3 loop is CAISEEGKPNTEAFF. The CDR3 bases are TGTGCCATCAGCGAGGAGGGGAAACCGAACACTGAAGCTTTCTTT.

The rearrangement uses TRBV11-3 and TRBJ2-7; perhaps TRBD2 as D (6 bases). The CDR3 loop spans 15 amino acids. Trimming removed 3 bases from V and 5 bases from J, with 17 bases in between. Germline-derived CDR1 and CDR2 are SGHNT and YENEEA. The CDR3 reads CASSLGGDTFDEQYF. The CDR3 DNA reads TGTGCCAGCAGCTTGGGGGGAGATACTTTCGACGAGCAGTACTTC.

This rearrangement joins TRBV19 to TRBJ2-3, with D tentatively TRBD2 (6 bases). Germline V gene lookup returns CDR1 LNHDA and CDR2 SQIVND (reference sequence). V was trimmed by 3 bases and J by 1 base, leaving 20 bases between them. This CDR3 contains 18 residues. The CDR3, as DNA: TGTGCCAGTAGTATGGGTCGGGCATCGGCTAGCGGCACAGATACGCAGTATTTT. Translation gives CASSMGRASASGTDTQYF.

In DNA form, the CDR3 reads TGCGCCAGCAGCTTGGTTCTCGGGACAAAACCATTACCCCTCCACTTT. Its translation: CASSLVLGTKPLPLHF. The chain recombines TRBV5-1 with TRBJ1-6; D possibly corresponds to TRBD1 (6 bases). The germline V gene has CDR1 SGHRS and CDR2 YFSETQ. This CDR3 has 16 amino acids. V lost 0 bases to trimming and J lost 12 bases, with 19 bases between them.

The genes are TRBV10-2 and TRBJ2-7, with 10 nucleotides matching TRBD1. This CDR3 spans 17 amino acids. Germline CDR1 WSHSY, CDR2 SAAADI. V lost 0 bases, J lost 4 bases, and 9 bases stayed unmatched. CDR3 in DNA: TGCGCCAGCAGTGAGTCGGGAATTGGGACAGGGGCTTACGAGCAGTACTTC. Its protein product is CASSESGIGTGAYEQYF.

This clone was seen more than once but under ten times. Other DNA sequences of this sample code for an identical CDR3. The chain links TRBV7-9 to TRBJ1-1, with 7 bases aligning to TRBD1. Germline CDR1 and CDR2: SEHNR and FQNEAQ (reference sequence). J lost 2 bases, V lost 3 bases, and 6 bases had no gene match. The CDR3 runs 15 residues. The CDR3 region has the DNA TGTGCCAGCAGCTTGTCCCAAGGGGGCAACACTGAAGCTTTCTTT. Amino acids: CASSLSQGGNTEAFF.

The chain carries TRBV10-3 and TRBJ1-5; TRBD1 matches 9 bases. CDR1 and CDR2 (germline): ENHRY, SYGVKD. Losses at the gene ends were 0 bases for V and 5 bases for J; bases not matched to a gene: 5. The CDR3 runs to 16 residues. CDR3 amino acids: CAISESLRTGDQPQHF. CDR3 nucleotide sequence: TGTGCCATCAGTGAGTCGCTCCGGACAGGGGATCAGCCCCAGCATTTT.

V usage is TRBV6-1 and J usage is TRBJ2-4, with D hard to call. The germline V gene has CDR1 MNHNS and CDR2 SASEGT. There are 15 residues in the CDR3. V shed 7 bases and J shed 1 base, with 14 bases lying between them. CDR3 sequence: CASNVLLLAKNIQYF. The CDR3 DNA sequence: TGTGCCAGCAATGTATTGCTTTTGGCCAAAAACATTCAGTACTTC.

V usage is TRBV27 and J usage is TRBJ2-1, with TRBD1 identical over 7 bases. This CDR3 spans 14 amino acids. In germline, CDR1 is MNHEY, CDR2 SMNVEV (reference sequence). V gave up 5 bases and J gave up 7 bases; unmatched junction bases: 8. The CDR3 reads CASSVRDSANEQFF. Written as DNA, the CDR3 is TGTGCCAGCAGTGTCCGGGACAGTGCGAATGAGCAGTTCTTC.

This rearrangement joins TRBV28 to TRBJ2-7; the match to TRBD1 covers 8 bases. The CDR3 contains 14 residues. J lost 1 base, V lost 5 bases, and 4 bases had no gene match. Germline loops: CDR1 MDHEN, CDR2 SYDVKM. The CDR3 DNA is TGTGCCAGCAGTACAGACAGGGGATCCTACGAGCAGTACTTC. Translated, it gives CASSTDRGSYEQYF. The full variable domain, in which reference TRBV28 and TRBJ2-7 provide the parts outside the CDR3, is DVKVTQSSRYLVKRTGEKVFLECVQDMDHENMFWYRQDPGLGLRLIYFSYDVKMKEKGDIPEGYSVSREKKERFSLILESASTNQTSMYLCASSTDRGSYEQYFGPGTRLTVT.

V and J are TRBV2 and TRBJ1-5; D gene ambiguous. CDR1 SNHLY and CDR2 FYNNEI come from the germline V gene. With 1 base removed from V and 0 bases from J, the gap between germline ends came to 4 bases. This CDR3 spans 14 amino acids. CDR3 in DNA: TGTGCCAGCAGTGAAGGCTTTAGCAATCAGCCCCAGCATTTT. Residues: CASSEGFSNQPQHF.

V usage is TRBV2 and J usage is TRBJ2-1; 9 nucleotides match TRBD2. CDR1 and CDR2 (germline): SNHLY, FYNNEI. The CDR3 contains 15 residues. J gave up 4 bases and V 6 bases, and 7 bases lay outside the gene matches. CDR3 coding DNA: TGTGCCAGCAGGGTAGCGGGGGAGGGGTACAATGAGCAGTTCTTC. Translation: CASRVAGEGYNEQFF.

The V and J genes are TRBV7-9 and TRBJ1-6; D possibly corresponds to TRBD1 (5 bases). V dropped 6 bases and J dropped 6 bases, with 15 bases sitting between them. CDR3 length: 15 residues. Per germline, CDR1 SEHNR and CDR2 FQNEAQ (reference sequence). This chain's CDR3 is CASSLASGINSPLHF. The CDR3 nucleotides read TGTGCCAGCAGTCTAGCGTCAGGGATTAATTCACCCCTCCACTTT. Full variable domain (remainder filled in from reference TRBV7-9 and TRBJ1-6): DTGVSQNPRHKITKRGQNVTFRCDPISEHNRLYWYRQTLGQGPEFLTYFQNEAQLEKSRLLSDRFSAERPKGSFSTLEIQRTEQGDSAMYLCASSLASGINSPLHFGNGTRLTVT.

The J gene is TRBJ1-4, the V gene TRBV28; D is undetermined. This CDR3 region has 13 residues. V lost 5 bases to trimming and J lost 6 bases, with 10 bases between them. Germline values: CDR1 MDHEN, CDR2 SYDVKM. The CDR3 region has the DNA TGTGCCAGCAGTCCACCAGATGATGAAAAACTGTTTTTT. This codes for CASSPPDDEKLFF.

The chain carries TRBV2 and TRBJ2-2; the D is unclear. There are 14 residues in the CDR3. Germline values: CDR1 SNHLY, CDR2 FYNNEI. V shed 6 bases and J shed 0 bases, with 8 bases lying between them. CDR3 DNA: TGTGCCAGCAGACGGCCATCGAACACCGGGGAGCTGTTTTTT. This codes for CASRRPSNTGELFF.